A single sample gave rise to the 5 T cell receptor beta chains below, sequenced in a study of monozygotic twins with inflammatory bowel disease. From its re-call of the 5' RACE reads, TCRdb lists each CDR3 protein once, without DNA. The sample totals some 210,000 distinct CDR3 sequences; its top ten clones hold 1.5% to 2%. Specimen: blood. The receptors originated from a human donor with ulcerative colitis or Crohn's disease, or a healthy co-twin of an affected twin (not recorded which).

The chain is built from TRBV27 and TRBJ2-7; TCRdb calls TRBD2, which cannot be checked without DNA. Germline values: CDR1 MNHEY, CDR2 SMNVEV (reference sequence). The CDR3 is 14 amino acids. CDR3 residues: CASSRRTLKSEQYF.

The CDR3 here is CATSVGQGFRNEQFF. The V gene is TRBV24-1, the J gene TRBJ2-1; TCRdb selects TRBD1, and the lack of DNA leaves this call unchecked. CDR3 length: 15 amino acids. Germline V lookup: CDR1 KGHDR, CDR2 SFDVKD.

The J gene is TRBJ2-2, the V gene TRBV5-1. The CDR3 has 14 amino acids. The germline CDR1 and CDR2 sequences are SGHRS and YFSETQ. The CDR3 region is CASSLSLNTGELFF.

The V gene is TRBV5-1, the J gene TRBJ2-3; TCRdb lists TRBD1, though no DNA is available to test this call. Germline CDR1 SGHRS, CDR2 YFSETQ. The CDR3 has 16 amino acids. The CDR3 region is CASSYQTGLSTDTQYF.

V is TRBV3-1 and J is TRBJ2-7; with no DNA, the TCRdb D assignment of TRBD2 cannot be verified. CDR1 and CDR2 from the germline V gene are LGHDT and YNNKEL (reference sequence). The CDR3 consists of 14 residues. This CDR3 is CASSPGLAGVEQYF.